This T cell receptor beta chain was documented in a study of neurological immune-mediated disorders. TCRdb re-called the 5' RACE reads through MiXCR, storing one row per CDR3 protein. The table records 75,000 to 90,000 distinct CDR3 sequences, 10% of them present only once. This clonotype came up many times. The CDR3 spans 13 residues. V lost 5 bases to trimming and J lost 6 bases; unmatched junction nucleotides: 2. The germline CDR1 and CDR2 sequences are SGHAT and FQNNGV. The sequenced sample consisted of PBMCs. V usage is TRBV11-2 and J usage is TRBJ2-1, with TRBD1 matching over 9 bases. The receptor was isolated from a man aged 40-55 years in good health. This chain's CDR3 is CASSPTGGNEQFF. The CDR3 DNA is TGTGCCAGCAGCCCGACAGGGGGCAATGAGCAGTTCTTC.